This T cell receptor (beta chain) was captured in a study of Ad26.COV2.S vaccination and SARS-CoV-2 variants. Study context: Donor was one of the participants in the Ad26.COV2.S arm of the COV1001 trial.

With 1 base clipped from V and 10 bases from J, the junction kept 8 bases outside the gene matches. Germline V CDR1 and CDR2: SGHTA, FQGNSA. This CDR3 spans 15 amino acids. As to treatment: approximately 18 received Ad26.COV2.S at low or high dose, single or two shots; roughly 5 received placebo; per-sample allocation not given. Sampling was done on day 63 after the first vaccine or placebo injection. Sequencing used immunoSEQ multiplex PCR; TCRdb keeps in-frame clones, though not all of them. The sample lists hundreds of thousands of clones; about nine tenths were seen once. This TCR came from a person aged 18 to 59 who received the Ad26.COV2.S COVID-19 vaccine or a placebo. This chain joins TRBV7-2 and TRBJ2-1; 9 bases are a match to TRBD2. The material sequenced was peripheral blood, taken in a trial of Ad26.COV2.S vaccine versus placebo. CDR3 protein: CASSLDASGIEEQFF. The CDR3 nucleotides read TGTGCCAGCAGCTTAGATGCTAGCGGGATCGAAGAGCAGTTCTTC.